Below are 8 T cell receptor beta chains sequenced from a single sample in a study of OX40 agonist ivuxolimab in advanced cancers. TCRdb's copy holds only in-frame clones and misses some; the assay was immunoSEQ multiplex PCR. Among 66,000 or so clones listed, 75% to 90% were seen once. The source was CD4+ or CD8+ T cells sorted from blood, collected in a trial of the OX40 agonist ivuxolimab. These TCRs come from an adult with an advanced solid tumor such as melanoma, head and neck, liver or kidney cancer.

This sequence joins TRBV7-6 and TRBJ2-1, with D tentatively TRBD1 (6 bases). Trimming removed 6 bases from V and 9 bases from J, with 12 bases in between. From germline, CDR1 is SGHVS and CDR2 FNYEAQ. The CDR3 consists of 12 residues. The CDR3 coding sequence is TGTGCCAGCAGGTCAACAGGGCCTGAGCAGTTCTTC. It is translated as CASRSTGPEQFF.

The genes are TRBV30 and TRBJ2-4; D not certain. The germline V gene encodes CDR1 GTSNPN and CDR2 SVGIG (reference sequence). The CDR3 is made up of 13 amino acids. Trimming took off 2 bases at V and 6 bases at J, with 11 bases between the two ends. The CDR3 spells CAWSRGSVNIQYF. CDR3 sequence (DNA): TGTGCCTGGAGTCGCGGCAGCGTAAACATTCAGTACTTC.

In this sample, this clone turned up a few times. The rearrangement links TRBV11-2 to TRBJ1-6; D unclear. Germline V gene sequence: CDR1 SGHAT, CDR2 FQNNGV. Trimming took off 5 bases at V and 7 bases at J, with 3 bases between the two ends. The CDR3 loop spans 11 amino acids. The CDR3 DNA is TGTGCCAGCAGCGGGAATTCACCCCTCCACTTT. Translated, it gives CASSGNSPLHF.

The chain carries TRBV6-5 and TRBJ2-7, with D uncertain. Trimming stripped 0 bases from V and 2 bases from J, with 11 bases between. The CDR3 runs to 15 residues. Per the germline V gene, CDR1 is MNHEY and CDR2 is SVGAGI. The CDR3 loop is CASSYSARLAYEQYF. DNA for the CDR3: TGTGCCAGCAGTTACTCGGCGCGGCTAGCCTACGAGCAGTACTTC.

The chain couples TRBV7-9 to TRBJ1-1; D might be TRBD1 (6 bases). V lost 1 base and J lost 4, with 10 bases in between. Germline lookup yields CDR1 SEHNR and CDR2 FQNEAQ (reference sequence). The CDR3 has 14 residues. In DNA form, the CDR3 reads TGTGCCAGCAGCTTAGAAGGGGGGCCCACTGAAGCTTTCTTT. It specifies CASSLEGGPTEAFF.

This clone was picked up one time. The CDR3 here is CASSLSAASSYNEQFF. The CDR3 DNA follows: TGTGCCAGCAGCTTATCGGCAGCGAGCTCCTACAATGAGCAGTTCTTC. The V and J genes are TRBV7-2 and TRBJ2-1, with unresolved D. The ends were cut back, 2 bases at V and 0 bases at J, with 11 bases in the middle. The length of the CDR3 is 16 residues. CDR1 is SGHTA, CDR2 FQGNSA, per germline.

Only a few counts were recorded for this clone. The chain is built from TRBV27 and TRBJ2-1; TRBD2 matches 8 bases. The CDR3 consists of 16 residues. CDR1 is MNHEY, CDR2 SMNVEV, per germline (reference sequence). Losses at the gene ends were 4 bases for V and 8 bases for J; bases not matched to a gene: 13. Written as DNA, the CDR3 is TGTGCCAGCAGTTATATAGCGGGGAATCGCGCGTATGAGCAGTTCTTC. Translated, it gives CASSYIAGNRAYEQFF.

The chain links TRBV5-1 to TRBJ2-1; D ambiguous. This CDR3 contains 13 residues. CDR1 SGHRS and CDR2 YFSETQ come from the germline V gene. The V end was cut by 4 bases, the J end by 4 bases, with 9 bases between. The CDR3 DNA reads TGCGCCAGCAGCCCTCAGAGTTACAATGAGCAGTTCTTC. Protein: CASSPQSYNEQFF. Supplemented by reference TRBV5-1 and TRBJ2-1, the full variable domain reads KAGVTQTPRYLIKTRGQQVTLSCSPISGHRSVSWYQQTPGQGLQFLFEYFSETQRNKGNFPGRFSGRQFSNSRSEMNVSTLELGDSALYLCASSPQSYNEQFFGPGTRLTVL.